Shown below are 21 T cell receptor beta chains from a single sample sequenced in a study of T cell clusters in autoimmune cytopenias. One tube held mixed TRB-A and TRB-B primer pools for touch-down PCR. TCRdb re-called the multiplex PCR reads; every CDR3 protein appears as one record, without DNA. The specimen's table records approximately 12,000 distinct CDR3 sequences. Each sample's input was roughly 230 ng genomic DNA, some 38,000 genome equivalents. Sequenced input: peripheral blood. These receptors were collected from a human donor with an autoimmune cytopenia or autoimmune hepatitis (not recorded which).

The CDR3 here is CASSREQTETQYF. The rearrangement joins TRBV4-2 to TRBJ2-5; the TRBD2 assignment by TCRdb is unverifiable without DNA. The CDR3 is 13 amino acids. CDR1 is LGHNA and CDR2 is YNFKEQ in the germline V gene.

The CDR3 here is CASSIARGVTEAFF. This chain connects TRBV19 to TRBJ1-1; the D call of TRBD1 rests on TCRdb alone, since no DNA is present to check it. The germline CDR1 and CDR2 sequences are LNHDA and SQIVND (reference sequence). There are 14 residues in the CDR3.

This chain joins TRBV12-3 or TRBV12-4 and TRBJ2-3; the D gene TCRdb calls, TRBD2, cannot be checked with no DNA. There are 15 residues in the CDR3. The CDR3 protein is CASSLVGPSSGTQYF.

This chain uses TRBV11-2 with TRBJ2-1; lacking DNA, the TRBD2 call made by TCRdb goes unchecked. Germline-derived CDR1 and CDR2 are SGHAT and FQNNGV. The CDR3 totals 16 residues. CDR3 amino acids: CASSPLGAGVVFGQFF.

This clonotype ranks as medium-sized (0.01 to 0.1%) in terms of frequency. The chain carries TRBV19 and TRBJ2-3; checking the TCRdb D call of TRBD1 is not possible without DNA. CDR3 length: 16 residues. Germline V gene lookup returns CDR1 LNHDA and CDR2 SQIVND (reference sequence). The CDR3 reads CASSIGFGGSVDTQYF. The entire variable domain, with the rest obtained from reference TRBV19 and TRBJ2-3, is as follows: DGGITQSPKYLFRKEGQNVTLSCEQNLNHDAMYWYRQDPGQGLRLIYYSQIVNDFQKGDIAEGYSVSREKKESFPLTVTSAQKNPTAFYLCASSIGFGGSVDTQYFGPGTRLTVL.

The rearrangement joins TRBV27 to TRBJ2-7. The CDR3 consists of 13 residues. Germline V gene lookup returns CDR1 MNHEY and CDR2 SMNVEV (reference sequence). The chain's CDR3 is CASSWGTGYEQYF.

The chain has TRBV19 and TRBJ2-7. CDR1 and CDR2 (germline): LNHDA, SQIVND (reference sequence). The CDR3 consists of 14 residues. The chain's CDR3 is CASSIPTRRNEQYF.

The chain joins TRBV27 to TRBJ2-5. The CDR3 length is 12 residues. Germline V gene lookup returns CDR1 MNHEY and CDR2 SMNVEV (reference sequence). This CDR3 reads CASSTTQETQYF.

The chain joins TRBV19 to TRBJ1-5; there is no DNA to check the TCRdb D call of TRBD1. This CDR3 contains 14 residues. Germline assignment: CDR1 LNHDA and CDR2 SQIVND (reference sequence). The CDR3 spells CASSIKGLSQPQHF. The full variable domain, completed using reference TRBV19 and TRBJ1-5, is DGGITQSPKYLFRKEGQNVTLSCEQNLNHDAMYWYRQDPGQGLRLIYYSQIVNDFQKGDIAEGYSVSREKKESFPLTVTSAQKNPTAFYLCASSIKGLSQPQHFGDGTRLSIL.

The gene calls are TRBV6-1 and TRBJ2-5; TCRdb's assignment of TRBD1 cannot be checked, as there is no DNA. Germline V gene sequence: CDR1 MNHNS, CDR2 SASEGT. There are 13 residues in the CDR3. The CDR3 region is CASSRTGRETQYF.

In terms of frequency, this clonotype is medium-sized. This chain links TRBV27 with TRBJ2-5; the TRBD1 assignment by TCRdb is unverifiable without DNA. CDR3 length: 13 amino acids. Germline V CDR1 and CDR2: MNHEY, SMNVEV (reference sequence). The CDR3 loop reads CASQSGPGGTQYF.

The rearrangement links TRBV12-3 or TRBV12-4 to TRBJ2-7; TCRdb names TRBD1, which stays unverified in the absence of DNA. The CDR3 has 15 residues. The CDR3 sequence is CASSHSGTGLHEQYF.

Measured by frequency, this clonotype is medium-sized (0.01 to 0.1%). This rearrangement joins TRBV19 to TRBJ2-5; TCRdb returns TRBD2, unconfirmable since there is no DNA. Germline lookup yields CDR1 LNHDA and CDR2 SQIVND (reference sequence). The CDR3 sequence is 15 residues long. The CDR3 spells CASSISRLPGETQYF.

According to its frequency, this clonotype is medium-sized. The rearrangement uses TRBV19 and TRBJ2-1; with no DNA, the TCRdb D assignment of TRBD1 cannot be verified. Per germline, CDR1 LNHDA and CDR2 SQIVND (reference sequence). The CDR3 has 12 residues. The CDR3 spells CASTTGGNEQFF. Combining the CDR3 with reference TRBV19 and TRBJ2-1 gives the whole variable domain DGGITQSPKYLFRKEGQNVTLSCEQNLNHDAMYWYRQDPGQGLRLIYYSQIVNDFQKGDIAEGYSVSREKKESFPLTVTSAQKNPTAFYLCASTTGGNEQFFGPGTRLTVL.

The V call is TRBV30, the J call TRBJ2-1; the TCRdb D gene call, TRBD2, has no DNA to confirm it. CDR1 and CDR2 from the germline V gene are GTSNPN and SVGIG (reference sequence). This CDR3 is 14 amino acids long. CDR3 sequence reads: CAWTPGTSYNEQFF.

The chain uses TRBV11-1 and TRBJ2-7. CDR3 length: 14 residues. Germline values: CDR1 SGHAT, CDR2 FQDESV (reference sequence). The CDR3 region is CASSSVLRPYEQYF.

The chain joins TRBV6-1 to TRBJ2-5; as DNA is missing, the TRBD2 call by TCRdb cannot be tested. Germline V gives CDR1 MNHNS, CDR2 SASEGT. This CDR3 comprises 16 residues. CDR3 in amino acids: CASSETPGLAQETQYF.

V is TRBV7-9 and J is TRBJ1-1; with no DNA, the TCRdb D assignment of TRBD1 cannot be verified. Germline V lookup: CDR1 SEHNR, CDR2 FQNEAQ (reference sequence). The CDR3 runs 15 residues. CDR3 sequence reads: CASSSSGGMNTEAFF.

This rearrangement joins TRBV27 to TRBJ1-4. Germline CDR1 is MNHEY and CDR2 is SMNVEV (reference sequence). The CDR3 is 13 amino acids. CDR3 protein: CASRGLQNEKLFF. The entire variable domain, with the rest obtained from reference TRBV27 and TRBJ1-4, is as follows: EAQVTQNPRYLITVTGKKLTVTCSQNMNHEYMSWYRQDPGLGLRQIYYSMNVEVTDKGDVPEGYKVSRKEKRNFPLILESPSPNQTSLYFCASRGLQNEKLFFGSGTQLSVL.

This sequence joins TRBV19 and TRBJ2-5; with no DNA, the TCRdb D assignment of TRBD1 cannot be verified. Germline V gives CDR1 LNHDA, CDR2 SQIVND (reference sequence). This CDR3 comprises 13 residues. The chain's CDR3 is CASSGTGGETQYF.

Its frequency marks this clonotype as medium-sized. The rearrangement links TRBV29-1 to TRBJ1-3. The CDR3 contains 12 residues. CDR1 is SQVTM and CDR2 is ANQGSEA in the germline V gene. The CDR3 loop reads CSVFDSGNTIYF.